This T cell receptor beta chain was sequenced for a study of blood T cells in healthy people across ages. With 2 bases removed from V and 5 bases from J, the gap between germline ends came to 13 bases. This CDR3 is 14 amino acids long. Germline V CDR1 and CDR2: SGDLS, YYNGEE. The use of a sample-barcoded 5' primer and a J-beta primer mix characterized a second PCR of roughly 7 to 11 cycles. Tagging of each cDNA molecule was performed by a template-switch adaptor with 12 random nucleotides. TCRdb ran MiXCR on the 5' RACE reads and lists one entry per CDR3 protein. The sample has roughly 1.7 million distinct CDR3 sequences, about 32% seen once; the top ten hold 11%. Healthy Russian Caucasian donors spanned ages about 6 to 90 years.

Sequencing was carried out using blood. The chain uses TRBV9 and TRBJ2-5, with a possible D match to TRBD1 (6 bases). This sequence originates from a young woman in good health. The CDR3 loop is CASSVGTRGETQYF. The CDR3 DNA reads as TGTGCCAGCAGCGTCGGGACAAGAGGGGAGACCCAGTACTTC. The whole variable domain, remainder taken from reference TRBV9 and TRBJ2-5, is DSGVTQTPKHLITATGQRVTLRCSPRSGDLSVYWYQQSLDQGLQFLIQYYNGEERAKGNILERFSAQQFPDLHSELNLSSLELGDSALYFCASSVGTRGETQYFGPGTRLLVL.